This record concerns one T cell receptor (beta chain) sequence. These data originate in a study of CD8 T cells in Susac syndrome. RNA, at 0.5 to 1 ug, was reverse transcribed with random hexamers. TCRdb analysed the immunoSEQ multiplex PCR reads with MiXCR anew, one entry per CDR3 protein. The sample shows 250,000 to 300,000 distinct CDR3 sequences, 80% to 90% of them seen only once. The study sequenced TCR beta in blood CD8+ and CD4+ T cells. The authors negatively isolated CD8+ and CD4+ T cells and FACS-enriched TEMRA cells. In germline, CDR1 is GTSNPN, CDR2 SVGIG (reference sequence). V shed 1 base and J 2 bases; nucleotides not matched to a gene: 6. CDR3 length equals 16 residues.

Sequenced sample: CD8+ T cells from PBMCs. The chain joins TRBV30 to TRBJ1-2; 11 bases align to TRBD1. The clonotype comes from a human donor with multiple sclerosis. The CDR3 sequence: CAWSGRTGGLNYGYTF. The CDR3 DNA reads TGTGCCTGGAGTGGACGGACAGGGGGCTTAAACTATGGCTACACCTTC. The full variable domain, rest sourced from reference TRBV30 and TRBJ1-2, is SQTIHQWPATLVQPVGSPLSLECTVEGTSNPNLYWYRQAAGRGLQLLFYSVGIGQISSEVPQNLSASRPQDRQFILSSKKLLLSDSGFYLCAWSGRTGGLNYGYTFGSGTRLTVV.